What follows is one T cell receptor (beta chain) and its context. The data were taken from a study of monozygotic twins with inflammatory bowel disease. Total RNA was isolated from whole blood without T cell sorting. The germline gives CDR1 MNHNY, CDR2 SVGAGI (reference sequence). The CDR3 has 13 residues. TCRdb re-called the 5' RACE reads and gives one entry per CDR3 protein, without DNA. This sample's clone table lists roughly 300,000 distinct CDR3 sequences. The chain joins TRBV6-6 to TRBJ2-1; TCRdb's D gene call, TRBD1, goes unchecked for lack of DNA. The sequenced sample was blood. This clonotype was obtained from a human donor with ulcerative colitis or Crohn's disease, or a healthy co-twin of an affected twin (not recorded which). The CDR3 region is CATQSPNYNEQFF.